The 20 T cell receptor beta chains given below trace back to one sample, sequenced in a study of graft-versus-host responses after intestinal transplantation. TCRdb keeps only in-frame clones here, not all; method: immunoSEQ multiplex PCR. The sample carries more than 100,000 clones, 85% to 95% recorded once. Their cognate antigens are unknown. The material sequenced was unstimulated CD8+ T cells sorted from spleen or lymph node cells, taken before intestinal transplant. These receptors came from a human donor who received an intestinal transplant.

The chain carries TRBV5-5 and TRBJ2-7, with D tentatively TRBD1 or TRBD2 (5 bases each). CDR3 size: 13 residues. Trimming removed 4 bases from V and 3 bases from J, with 11 bases in between. Germline lookup yields CDR1 SGHKS and CDR2 YYEKEE (reference sequence). CDR3 loop: CASSLGTNYEQYF. The CDR3 DNA sequence: TGTGCCAGCAGCCTGGGGACCAACTACGAGCAGTACTTC.

CDR3 residues: CASSLTGLVYEQYF. CDR3 bases: TGCGCCAGCAGCCTTACAGGGCTAGTCTACGAGCAGTACTTC. The rearrangement joins TRBV4-1 to TRBJ2-7; maybe TRBD1 (6 bases). Germline CDR1 and CDR2: MGHRA and YSYEKL. The CDR3 is 14 amino acids. Trimming took off 4 bases at V and 3 bases at J, with 13 bases between the two ends.

The chain links TRBV28 to TRBJ1-1, with D perhaps TRBD1 (5 bases). There are 16 residues in the CDR3. Per the germline V gene, CDR1 is MDHEN and CDR2 is SYDVKM. With 2 bases removed from V and 1 base from J, the gap between germline ends came to 14 bases. The CDR3 nucleotides are TGTGCCAGCAGTTTACAAGGGGACCCTCCGAACACTGAAGCTTTCTTT. Protein: CASSLQGDPPNTEAFF.

The chain couples TRBV7-8 to TRBJ2-7; the D is unclear. The V gene lost 5 bases and the J gene lost 3 bases, with 20 bases spanning the gap. This CDR3 comprises 16 residues. From germline, CDR1 is SGHVS and CDR2 FQNEAQ. The CDR3 DNA sequence: TGTGCCAGCAGCCTAACCCTTAAGGTCAGAGACTACGAGCAGTACTTC. This codes for CASSLTLKVRDYEQYF.

In this sample, this clone turned up once. The J gene is TRBJ1-2, the V gene TRBV11-2; 11 nucleotides line up with TRBD1. V was clipped by 2 bases and J by 7 bases; unmatched bases: 6. The CDR3 totals 15 residues. Germline loops: CDR1 SGHAT, CDR2 FQNNGV. In nucleotides, the CDR3 is TGTGCCAGCAGCTTAATAGTTGGGACAGGGGGTGGCTACACCTTC. Its translation is CASSLIVGTGGGYTF.

The chain carries TRBV7-6 and TRBJ1-1; D ambiguous. Germline CDR1 reads SGHVS; CDR2 reads FNYEAQ. The ends were cut back, 10 bases at V and 0 bases at J, with 6 bases in the middle. This CDR3 spans 11 amino acids. The CDR3 is CATNMNTEAFF. The CDR3, as DNA: TGTGCCACAAACATGAACACTGAAGCTTTCTTT. Full variable domain (remainder filled in from reference TRBV7-6 and TRBJ1-1): GAGVSQSPRYKVTKRGQDVALRCDPISGHVSLYWYRQALGQGPEFLTYFNYEAQQDKSGLPNDRFSAERPEGSISTLTIQRTEQRDSAMYRCATNMNTEAFFGQGTRLTVV.

The V call is TRBV6-1, the J call TRBJ1-1; D is perhaps TRBD1 (5 bases). The CDR3 covers 16 residues. Germline CDR1 MNHNS, CDR2 SASEGT. V was trimmed by 1 base and J by 1 base, leaving 13 bases between them. The chain's CDR3 is CASSEGWQGPNTEAFF. DNA for the CDR3: TGTGCCAGCAGTGAAGGTTGGCAGGGCCCGAACACTGAAGCTTTCTTT.

The rearrangement uses TRBV28 and TRBJ2-7; 9 nucleotides line up with TRBD1. V lost 4 bases to trimming and J lost 0 bases; unmatched junction nucleotides: 4. Germline CDR1 reads MDHEN; CDR2 reads SYDVKM. The CDR3 extends over 15 amino acids. The CDR3 nucleotides are TGTGCCAGCAGTTACGGGACAGGGCTCTCCTACGAGCAGTACTTC. Amino acid sequence: CASSYGTGLSYEQYF.

The CDR3 region has the DNA TGTGCCAGCGGCCTCGGGGTGGGGGGAAACGAGCAGTACTTC. This encodes CASGLGVGGNEQYF. This chain links TRBV5-6 with TRBJ2-7; the D gene is possibly TRBD2 (6 bases). This CDR3 is 14 amino acids long. Trimming stripped 7 bases from V and 5 bases from J, with 19 bases between. The germline V gene has CDR1 SGHDT and CDR2 YYEEEE. The full variable domain, with the rest looked up from reference TRBV5-6 and TRBJ2-7, is DAGVTQSPTHLIKTRGQQVTLRCSPKSGHDTVSWYQQALGQGPQFIFQYYEEEERQRGNFPDRFSGHQFPNYSSELNVNALLLGDSALYLCASGLGVGGNEQYFGPGTRLTVT.

The chain combines TRBV5-4 with TRBJ2-7; 8 bases align to TRBD1. V dropped 4 bases and J dropped 0; count of bases not matched to a gene: 3. The CDR3 runs 14 residues. CDR1 SGHNT and CDR2 YYREEE come from the germline V gene (reference sequence). The CDR3 bases are TGTGCCAGCAGCCTGGACAGGGACTCCTACGAGCAGTACTTC. Translation gives CASSLDRDSYEQYF.

This chain uses TRBV7-9 with TRBJ2-5; possible D gene TRBD1, 5 bases. CDR3 length: 14 residues. Germline assignment: CDR1 SEHNR and CDR2 FQNEAQ (reference sequence). Trimming cost V 2 bases and J 4 bases, with 11 bases left between them. The DNA for the CDR3 is TGTGCCAGCAGCTTAACAGGCAGAGTAGAGACCCAGTACTTC. It translates to CASSLTGRVETQYF.

V usage is TRBV4-1 and J usage is TRBJ1-2; the D gene is possibly TRBD1 (5 bases). The germline gives CDR1 MGHRA, CDR2 YSYEKL. CDR3 length: 14 residues. V lost 2 bases to trimming and J lost 2 bases, with 9 bases between them. CDR3 DNA sequence: TGCGCCAGCAGCCAACCGGGGGTAAACTATGGCTACACCTTC. Amino acid sequence: CASSQPGVNYGYTF.

The chain is built from TRBV5-1 and TRBJ1-1, with unresolved D. Germline-derived CDR1 and CDR2 are SGHRS and YFSETQ. The CDR3 is 13 amino acids. V lost 5 bases and J 1 base, leaving 9 bases between the germline ends. The CDR3 loop reads CASRSRENTEAFF. In DNA, the CDR3 is TGCGCCAGCAGGTCGAGGGAGAACACTGAAGCTTTCTTT. The variable domain in full, completed from reference TRBV5-1 and TRBJ1-1, reads KAGVTQTPRYLIKTRGQQVTLSCSPISGHRSVSWYQQTPGQGLQFLFEYFSETQRNKGNFPGRFSGRQFSNSRSEMNVSTLELGDSALYLCASRSRENTEAFFGQGTRLTVV.

The genes are TRBV28 and TRBJ1-5, with 8 bases matching TRBD1. Germline lookup yields CDR1 MDHEN and CDR2 SYDVKM. CDR3 length equals 16 residues. The V gene end was trimmed by 3 bases and the J gene end by 3 bases; junction bases not matched to a gene: 7. The DNA of the CDR3 is TGTGCCAGCAGTTTGTCCCGGGACAGGTTCAATCAGCCCCAGCATTTT. Translated: CASSLSRDRFNQPQHF.

This clone was seen once. A junction end diverges from the germline sequence, so it may reflect a read error. The chain combines TRBV9 with TRBJ2-1; D uncertain. Germline V gives CDR1 SGDLS, CDR2 YYNGEE. The CDR3 is 15 residues long. The CDR3 DNA follows: TGTGCCAGCAATCATGGGTTTGGCTCCCACAATGAGCAGTTCTTC. It codes for CASNHGFGSHNEQFF.

The J gene is TRBJ1-6, the V gene TRBV28; D gene ambiguous. This CDR3 region has 13 residues. Between the trimmed V and J ends, which lost 9 bases and 7 bases, there was a span of 13 bases. CDR1 MDHEN and CDR2 SYDVKM come from the germline V gene. The CDR3 sequence: CASRSGVNSPLHF. Written as DNA, the CDR3 is TGTGCCAGTAGATCCGGGGTGAATTCACCCCTCCACTTT.

The rearrangement uses TRBV21-1 and TRBJ2-5; the table's D call, TRBD1, was not checked against the DNA. The last part of the DNA fits TRBJ2-7 better; the J call may be wrong. TRBV21-1 is classified as a pseudogene. The length of the CDR3 is 17 residues. CDR3: CASSKSRPRDTTYEQYF. For the CDR3, the DNA is TGTGCCAGCAGCAAAAGCCGTCCTCGGGACACCACCTACGAGCAGTACTTC.

The chain has TRBV7-8 and TRBJ2-5; D might be TRBD1 (6 bases). Trimming took off 5 bases at V and 4 bases at J, with 17 bases between the two ends. The CDR3 has 15 amino acids. CDR1 and CDR2 from the germline V gene are SGHVS and FQNEAQ. For the CDR3, the DNA is TGTGCCAGCAGCCTATCACAGGGCTTCAGAGAGACCCAGTACTTC. Translated: CASSLSQGFRETQYF.

The J gene is TRBJ2-7, the V gene TRBV11-2; D might be TRBD1 (5 bases). CDR1 is SGHAT, CDR2 FQNNGV, per germline. The CDR3 spans 13 residues. V lost 4 bases and J 5 bases, leaving 12 bases between the germline ends. CDR3 region: CASSSPRADEQYF. DNA for the CDR3: TGTGCCAGCAGCTCTCCCAGGGCCGACGAGCAGTACTTC. Based on the CDR3 plus reference TRBV11-2 and TRBJ2-7, the full variable domain is EAGVAQSPRYKIIEKRQSVAFWCNPISGHATLYWYQQILGQGPKLLIQFQNNGVVDDSQLPKDRFSAERLKGVDSTLKIQPAKLEDSAVYLCASSSPRADEQYFGPGTRLTVT.

This clone was found a few times. V and J are TRBV19 and TRBJ1-1; 8 nucleotides align to TRBD1. Per the germline V gene, CDR1 is LNHDA and CDR2 is SQIVND (reference sequence). CDR3 length equals 13 residues. Trimming cost V 3 bases and J 6 bases; bases outside gene matches: 3. In DNA form, the CDR3 reads TGTGCCAGTAGTATCCAGGACAGGGCTGAAGCTTTCTTT. This translates into CASSIQDRAEAFF.